These T cell receptor beta chains were read from a single sample in a study of T-cell memory formation after mild COVID-19. MiXCR, applied by TCRdb to the 5' RACE reads, yields one record per CDR3 protein. Of around 250,000 distinct CDR3 sequences listed, roughly 15% were seen once; the top ten hold roughly 20%. Sequenced material: PBMCs or a T cell subset sorted from them (not recorded which). The source is a man between 18 and 29 years old who had mild COVID-19 (a few samples of this study predate the infection). Cell type and time point are not known. The CDR3 runs from the conserved cysteine through the conserved F or W. The D gene is left open where the match is weak. For some rows the clone size is stated as once, few or many, or as a class when expanded; others skip it.

d_call: TRBD1
j_call: TRBJ1-1
v_call: TRBV5-1
clone_size: few
cdr3_aa: CASSLAAGGGTEAFF
cdr3_nt: TGCGCCAGCAGCTTGGCGGCAGGGGGAGGGACTGAAGCTTTCTTT

d_call: TRBD1
j_call: TRBJ2-7
v_call: TRBV7-9
clone_size: -
cdr3_aa: CASSSKTGRNYEQYF
cdr3_nt: TGTGCCAGCAGTTCAAAGACAGGGAGAAACTACGAGCAGTACTTC

d_call: -
j_call: TRBJ1-3
v_call: TRBV4-3
clone_size: few
cdr3_aa: CASSPDGFVDTIYF
cdr3_nt: TGCGCCAGCAGCCCAGACGGGTTCGTCGACACCATATATTTT

d_call: -
j_call: TRBJ1-1
v_call: TRBV11-2
clone_size: -
cdr3_aa: CASSLSGGSNTEAFF
cdr3_nt: TGTGCCAGCAGCTTGAGCGGGGGGTCGAACACTGAAGCTTTCTTT

d_call: TRBD2
j_call: TRBJ2-5
v_call: TRBV5-1
clone_size: few
cdr3_aa: CASTVGTNQETQYF
cdr3_nt: TGCGCCAGTACCGTCGGGACTAACCAAGAGACCCAGTACTTC

d_call: -
j_call: TRBJ1-2
v_call: TRBV25-1
clone_size: few
cdr3_aa: CASSVWPYGYTF
cdr3_nt: TGTGCCAGCAGTGTGTGGCCATATGGCTACACCTTC

d_call: -
j_call: TRBJ1-2
v_call: TRBV9
clone_size: -
cdr3_aa: CASSPGVGERGYGYTF
cdr3_nt: TGTGCCAGCAGCCCAGGGGTAGGGGAGAGGGGCTACGGCTACACCTTC

d_call: -
j_call: TRBJ2-1
v_call: TRBV3-1
clone_size: many
cdr3_aa: CASSQDSPVYNEQFF
cdr3_nt: TGTGCCAGCAGCCAAGATTCCCCAGTCTACAATGAGCAGTTCTTC

d_call: TRBD1
j_call: TRBJ2-1
v_call: TRBV11-2
clone_size: few
cdr3_aa: CASHRGPYNEQFF
cdr3_nt: TGTGCCAGCCACAGGGGCCCCTACAATGAGCAGTTCTTC

d_call: -
j_call: TRBJ1-6
v_call: TRBV21-1
clone_size: -
cdr3_aa: CARDRDNSPLHF
cdr3_nt: TGTGCCAGAGACAGGGATAATTCACCCCTCCACTTT

d_call: TRBD1
j_call: TRBJ1-1
v_call: TRBV5-1
clone_size: few
cdr3_aa: CASSPGQGRTEAFF
cdr3_nt: TGCGCCAGCAGCCCGGGACAGGGAAGAACTGAAGCTTTCTTT

d_call: -
j_call: TRBJ1-1
v_call: TRBV5-1
clone_size: few
cdr3_aa: CASTRVPPNTEAFF
cdr3_nt: TGCGCCAGTACCAGGGTACCCCCGAACACTGAAGCTTTCTTT

d_call: -
j_call: TRBJ1-1
v_call: TRBV6-2/TRBV6-3
clone_size: few
cdr3_aa: CASSYSKPGGVEAFF
cdr3_nt: TGTGCCAGCAGTTACTCGAAGCCCGGAGGGGTGGAAGCTTTCTTT

d_call: -
j_call: TRBJ2-2
v_call: TRBV20-1
clone_size: few
cdr3_aa: CSVSGHLTLGNTGELFF
cdr3_nt: TGCAGTGTTTCGGGCCATTTAACCCTCGGGAACACCGGGGAGCTGTTTTTT

d_call: -
j_call: TRBJ2-3
v_call: TRBV2
clone_size: -
cdr3_aa: CASSERGNTQYF
cdr3_nt: TGTGCCAGCAGTGAAAGGGGGAATACGCAGTATTTT

d_call: -
j_call: TRBJ1-1
v_call: TRBV7-6
clone_size: few
cdr3_aa: CASRQTVMNTEAFF
cdr3_nt: TGTGCCAGCAGGCAAACAGTAATGAACACTGAAGCTTTCTTT

d_call: -
j_call: TRBJ2-3
v_call: TRBV5-1
clone_size: -
cdr3_aa: CASSELWTDTQYF
cdr3_nt: TGCGCCAGCAGCGAACTGTGGACAGATACGCAGTATTTT

d_call: TRBD1
j_call: TRBJ1-2
v_call: TRBV7-9
clone_size: -
cdr3_aa: CASSSDRGQGEANYGYTF
cdr3_nt: TGTGCCAGCAGCTCCGACAGGGGGCAAGGCGAAGCGAACTATGGCTACACCTTC

d_call: -
j_call: TRBJ2-2
v_call: TRBV4-1
clone_size: -
cdr3_aa: CASSQDAATGELFF
cdr3_nt: TGCGCCAGCAGCCAAGACGCGGCCACCGGGGAGCTGTTTTTT

d_call: -
j_call: TRBJ2-1
v_call: TRBV12-3/TRBV12-4
clone_size: many
cdr3_aa: CASSPPGNEQFF
cdr3_nt: TGTGCCAGCAGCCCCCCGGGCAATGAGCAGTTCTTC

d_call: -
j_call: TRBJ2-1
v_call: TRBV20-1
clone_size: few
cdr3_aa: CSARPSTANEQFF
cdr3_nt: TGCAGTGCTAGACCCTCGACAGCCAATGAGCAGTTCTTC

d_call: -
j_call: TRBJ1-2
v_call: TRBV30
clone_size: -
cdr3_aa: CAWSALHWTVSNYGYTF
cdr3_nt: TGTGCCTGGAGTGCCCTTCACTGGACGGTCTCAAACTATGGCTACACCTTC

d_call: -
j_call: TRBJ1-3
v_call: TRBV5-1
clone_size: -
cdr3_aa: CASSFQGEDTIYF
cdr3_nt: TGCGCCAGCAGCTTTCAGGGTGAAGACACCATATATTTT

d_call: -
j_call: TRBJ1-2
v_call: TRBV7-3
clone_size: -
cdr3_aa: CASSRGPRKGYGYTF
cdr3_nt: TGTGCCAGCAGCCGAGGCCCCCGAAAGGGCTATGGCTACACCTTC

d_call: TRBD1
j_call: TRBJ2-7
v_call: TRBV7-2
clone_size: few
cdr3_aa: CASSHNRDRGLYEQYF
cdr3_nt: TGTGCCAGCAGCCACAACCGGGACAGGGGGCTTTATGAGCAGTACTTC

d_call: TRBD1
j_call: TRBJ2-4
v_call: TRBV7-2
clone_size: many
cdr3_aa: CASSYRGQNIQYF
cdr3_nt: TGTGCCAGCAGCTACAGGGGGCAAAACATTCAGTACTTC

d_call: TRBD1
j_call: TRBJ1-6
v_call: TRBV20-1
clone_size: few
cdr3_aa: CSARAGQADYNSPLHF
cdr3_nt: TGCAGTGCTAGAGCTGGACAGGCGGACTATAATTCACCCCTCCACTTT

d_call: -
j_call: TRBJ1-1
v_call: TRBV5-1
clone_size: -
cdr3_aa: CASSLLRGRDTEAFF
cdr3_nt: TGCGCCAGCAGCTTACTCCGGGGCCGAGACACTGAAGCTTTCTTT

d_call: -
j_call: TRBJ1-5
v_call: TRBV7-2
clone_size: once
cdr3_aa: CASSKRTAGQPQHF
cdr3_nt: TGTGCCAGCAGCAAGCGGACAGCCGGACAGCCCCAGCATTTT

d_call: -
j_call: TRBJ2-3
v_call: TRBV15
clone_size: few
cdr3_aa: CATSTAFSTDTQYF
cdr3_nt: TGTGCCACCAGCACGGCGTTTAGCACAGATACGCAGTATTTT

d_call: -
j_call: TRBJ1-1
v_call: TRBV4-1
clone_size: few
cdr3_aa: CASSQEKGNTEAFF
cdr3_nt: TGCGCCAGCAGCCAAGAAAAGGGTAACACTGAAGCTTTCTTT

d_call: -
j_call: TRBJ1-5
v_call: TRBV6-5
clone_size: -
cdr3_aa: CASSYGQRNQPQHF
cdr3_nt: TGTGCCAGCAGTTACGGACAGAGAAATCAGCCCCAGCATTTT

d_call: -
j_call: TRBJ2-7
v_call: TRBV10-3
clone_size: -
cdr3_aa: CAISEGAGLYEQYF
cdr3_nt: TGTGCCATCAGTGAGGGGGCAGGCCTCTACGAGCAGTACTTC

d_call: -
j_call: TRBJ1-4
v_call: TRBV12-3/TRBV12-4
clone_size: few
cdr3_aa: CASRTTTGGRKLFF
cdr3_nt: TGTGCCAGCAGGACTACGACAGGAGGGAGAAAACTGTTTTTT

d_call: -
j_call: TRBJ1-3
v_call: TRBV9
clone_size: -
cdr3_aa: CASSADYSGNTIYF
cdr3_nt: TGTGCCAGCAGCGCTGATTACTCTGGAAACACCATATATTTT

d_call: TRBD1
j_call: TRBJ1-2
v_call: TRBV5-1
clone_size: few
cdr3_aa: CASSSGTGTGYTF
cdr3_nt: TGCGCCAGCAGCTCCGGGACAGGGACCGGCTACACCTTC

d_call: TRBD1
j_call: TRBJ2-1
v_call: TRBV28
clone_size: -
cdr3_aa: CASMPADRGSRDEQFF
cdr3_nt: TGTGCCAGCATGCCCGCGGACAGGGGATCCCGCGATGAGCAGTTCTTC

d_call: TRBD1
j_call: TRBJ1-2
v_call: TRBV6-5
clone_size: -
cdr3_aa: CASSTDPGQGTYTPNYGYTF
cdr3_nt: TGTGCCAGCAGTACCGACCCGGGACAGGGGACCTATACTCCGAACTATGGCTACACCTTC

d_call: -
j_call: TRBJ1-2
v_call: TRBV29-1
clone_size: many
cdr3_aa: CSVERAGFYGYTF
cdr3_nt: TGCAGCGTTGAACGGGCTGGCTTCTATGGCTACACCTTC

d_call: TRBD1
j_call: TRBJ2-7
v_call: TRBV4-2
clone_size: few
cdr3_aa: CASSQGTGTYEQYF
cdr3_nt: TGTGCCAGCAGCCAGGGGACAGGGACCTACGAGCAGTACTTC

d_call: TRBD1
j_call: TRBJ1-5
v_call: TRBV7-8
clone_size: -
cdr3_aa: CASSFSTGGSQPQHF
cdr3_nt: TGTGCCAGCAGCTTTTCGACAGGGGGTAGTCAGCCCCAGCATTTT

d_call: TRBD2
j_call: TRBJ2-7
v_call: TRBV30
clone_size: few
cdr3_aa: CASRREGPDEQYF
cdr3_nt: TGTGCCTCCCGCCGGGAGGGTCCAGACGAGCAGTACTTC

d_call: -
j_call: TRBJ2-1
v_call: TRBV6-6
clone_size: -
cdr3_aa: CASSYIGGGEQFF
cdr3_nt: TGTGCCAGCAGTTACATCGGAGGAGGAGAGCAGTTCTTC

d_call: -
j_call: TRBJ2-2
v_call: TRBV24-1
clone_size: few
cdr3_aa: CATSDTPGPSRVMNTGELFF
cdr3_nt: TGTGCCACCAGTGATACGCCAGGCCCCTCACGGGTGATGAACACCGGGGAGCTGTTTTTT

d_call: -
j_call: TRBJ1-1
v_call: TRBV7-2
clone_size: few
cdr3_aa: CASSYGSSLEAFF
cdr3_nt: TGTGCCAGCAGCTACGGCAGCTCTCTTGAAGCTTTCTTT

d_call: TRBD2
j_call: TRBJ2-7
v_call: TRBV12-3/TRBV12-4
clone_size: few
cdr3_aa: CASSLVLGLAYSYEQYF
cdr3_nt: TGTGCCAGCAGTTTAGTTCTGGGACTAGCGTACTCCTACGAGCAGTACTTC

d_call: TRBD1
j_call: TRBJ2-1
v_call: TRBV20-1
clone_size: few
cdr3_aa: CSARDGQGSGYNEQFF
cdr3_nt: TGCAGTGCTAGAGATGGACAGGGGAGCGGATACAATGAGCAGTTCTTC

d_call: -
j_call: TRBJ2-1
v_call: TRBV12-3/TRBV12-4
clone_size: -
cdr3_aa: CASSSLTGTSYNEQFF
cdr3_nt: TGTGCCAGCAGTTCACTCACAGGGACCTCCTACAATGAGCAGTTCTTC

d_call: TRBD2
j_call: TRBJ2-5
v_call: TRBV12-3/TRBV12-4
clone_size: -
cdr3_aa: CASSLQRGRETQYF
cdr3_nt: TGTGCCAGCAGTTTACAGCGGGGAAGGGAGACCCAGTACTTC

d_call: -
j_call: TRBJ1-1
v_call: TRBV29-1
clone_size: -
cdr3_aa: CSASPGGTEAFF
cdr3_nt: TGCAGCGCCTCCCCCGGAGGAACTGAAGCTTTCTTT

d_call: -
j_call: TRBJ1-2
v_call: TRBV27
clone_size: few
cdr3_aa: CASSLSQGGAFSNYGYTF
cdr3_nt: TGTGCCAGCAGTTTGTCACAGGGAGGCGCTTTTTCTAACTATGGCTACACCTTC

d_call: -
j_call: TRBJ1-5
v_call: TRBV7-9
clone_size: few
cdr3_aa: CASSLAPPQPQHF
cdr3_nt: TGTGCCAGCAGCTTAGCGCCCCCTCAGCCCCAGCATTTT

d_call: -
j_call: TRBJ1-1
v_call: TRBV5-1
clone_size: -
cdr3_aa: CASSYDFPISEAFF
cdr3_nt: TGCGCCAGCAGCTATGACTTCCCCATTTCTGAAGCTTTCTTT